The clone carrying this T cell receptor beta chain was seen just once. In the authors' workflow: Reference gene primer amplification in the assay estimated nucleated cell counts. Sequencing used immunoSEQ multiplex PCR; TCRdb keeps in-frame clones, though not all of them. That table gives V, J and clone size, and the DNA gave D and trimming. The sample includes roughly 150,000 clones, roughly 88% of them seen just once. CDR1 and CDR2 (germline): SGDLS, YYNGEE. The CDR3 has 15 residues. V dropped 5 bases and J dropped 7; count of bases not matched to a gene: 14. These data come from a study of blood T cell repertoires in COVID-19. Whole-study context: There were acute and convalescent COVID-19 samples, and they came from the United States, Italy and Spain.

This TCR was sampled from a man aged 18 to 30 with COVID-19, enrolled during active disease. Sample: peripheral blood. The genes are TRBV9 and TRBJ2-7, with 8 bases lining up with TRBD2. The CDR3 sequence is CASSPSGSLLNEQYF. CDR3 DNA sequence: TGTGCCAGCAGTCCCAGCGGGAGCCTCCTAAATGAGCAGTACTTC.